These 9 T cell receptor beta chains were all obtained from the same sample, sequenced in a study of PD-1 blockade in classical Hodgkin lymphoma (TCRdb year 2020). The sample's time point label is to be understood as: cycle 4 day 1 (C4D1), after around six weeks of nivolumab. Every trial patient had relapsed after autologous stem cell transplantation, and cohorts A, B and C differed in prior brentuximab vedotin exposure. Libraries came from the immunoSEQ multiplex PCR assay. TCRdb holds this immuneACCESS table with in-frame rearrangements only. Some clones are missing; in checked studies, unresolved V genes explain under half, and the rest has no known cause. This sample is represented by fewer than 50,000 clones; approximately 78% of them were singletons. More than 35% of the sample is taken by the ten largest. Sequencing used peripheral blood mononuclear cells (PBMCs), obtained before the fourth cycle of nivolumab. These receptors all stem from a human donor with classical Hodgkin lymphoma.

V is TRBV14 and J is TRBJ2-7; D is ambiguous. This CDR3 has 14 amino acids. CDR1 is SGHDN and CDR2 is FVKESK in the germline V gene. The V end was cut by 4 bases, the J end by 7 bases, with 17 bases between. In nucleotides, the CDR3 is TGTGCCAGCAGCCTAATCCTCAAGGACGGGGAGCAGTACTTC. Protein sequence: CASSLILKDGEQYF.

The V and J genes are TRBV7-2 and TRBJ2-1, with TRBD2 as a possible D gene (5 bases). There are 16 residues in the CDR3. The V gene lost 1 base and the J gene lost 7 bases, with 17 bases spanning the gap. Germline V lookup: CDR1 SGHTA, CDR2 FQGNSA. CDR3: CASSLVSLGDLNEQFF. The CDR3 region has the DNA TGTGCCAGCAGCTTAGTTAGCTTGGGAGACTTGAATGAGCAGTTCTTC.

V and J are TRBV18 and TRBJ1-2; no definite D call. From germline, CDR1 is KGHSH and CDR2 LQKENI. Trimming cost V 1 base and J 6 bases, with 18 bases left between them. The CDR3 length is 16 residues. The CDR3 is CASSPRANSQFDGYTF. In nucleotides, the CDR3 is TGTGCCAGCTCACCACGGGCCAACTCACAATTCGATGGCTACACCTTC.

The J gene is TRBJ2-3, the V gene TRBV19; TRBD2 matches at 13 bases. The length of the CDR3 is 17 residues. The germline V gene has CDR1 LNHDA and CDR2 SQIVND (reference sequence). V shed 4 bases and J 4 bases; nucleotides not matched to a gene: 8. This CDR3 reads CASSRRLAGGSADTQYF. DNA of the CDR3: TGTGCCAGTAGTAGGAGACTAGCGGGGGGTAGCGCAGATACGCAGTATTTT.

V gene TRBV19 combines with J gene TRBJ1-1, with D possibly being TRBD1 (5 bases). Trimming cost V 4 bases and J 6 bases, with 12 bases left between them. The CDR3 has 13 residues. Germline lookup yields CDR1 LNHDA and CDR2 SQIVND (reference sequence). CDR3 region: CASSTGWTAEAFF. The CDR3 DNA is TGTGCCAGTAGTACAGGGTGGACTGCTGAAGCTTTCTTT.

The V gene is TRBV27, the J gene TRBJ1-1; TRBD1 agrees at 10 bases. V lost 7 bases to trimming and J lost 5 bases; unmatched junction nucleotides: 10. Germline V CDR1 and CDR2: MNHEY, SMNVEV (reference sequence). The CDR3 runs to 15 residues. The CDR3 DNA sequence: TGTGCCAGCACGGGACAGGGGTTGTTGAGGACTGAAGCTTTCTTT. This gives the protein CASTGQGLLRTEAFF.

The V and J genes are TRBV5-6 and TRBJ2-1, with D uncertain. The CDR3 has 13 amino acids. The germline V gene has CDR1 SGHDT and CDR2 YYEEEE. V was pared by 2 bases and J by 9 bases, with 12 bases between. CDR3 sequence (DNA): TGTGCCAGCAGCTTAGGCCTGACGGGTGAGCAGTTCTTC. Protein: CASSLGLTGEQFF.

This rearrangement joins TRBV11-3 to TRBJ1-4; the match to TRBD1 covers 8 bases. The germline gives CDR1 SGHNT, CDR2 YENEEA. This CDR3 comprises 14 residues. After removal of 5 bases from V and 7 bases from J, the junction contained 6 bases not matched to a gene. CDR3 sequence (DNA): TGTGCCAGCAGCCCCGGGACAGGAGGTGAAAAACTGTTTTTT. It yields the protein CASSPGTGGEKLFF.

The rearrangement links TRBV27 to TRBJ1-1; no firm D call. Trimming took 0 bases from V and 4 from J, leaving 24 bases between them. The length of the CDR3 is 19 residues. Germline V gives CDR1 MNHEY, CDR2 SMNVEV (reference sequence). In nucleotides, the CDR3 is TGTGCCAGCAGTTTATCGAACTTCTGGGAATCGGGTATGGGCACTGAAGCTTTCTTT. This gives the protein CASSLSNFWESGMGTEAFF.